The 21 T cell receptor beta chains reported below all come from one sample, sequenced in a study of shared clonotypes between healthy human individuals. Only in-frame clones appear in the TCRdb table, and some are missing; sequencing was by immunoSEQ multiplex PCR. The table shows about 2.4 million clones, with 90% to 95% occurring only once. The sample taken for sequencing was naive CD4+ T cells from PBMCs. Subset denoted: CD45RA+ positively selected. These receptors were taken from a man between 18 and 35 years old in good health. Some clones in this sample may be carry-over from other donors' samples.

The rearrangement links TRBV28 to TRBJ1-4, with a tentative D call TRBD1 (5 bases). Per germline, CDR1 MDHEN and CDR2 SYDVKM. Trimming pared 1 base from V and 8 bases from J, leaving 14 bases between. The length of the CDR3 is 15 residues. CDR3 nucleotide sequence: TGTGCCAGCAGTTTATTCAGCCAGGGTCGCGAAAAACTGTTTTTT. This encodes CASSLFSQGREKLFF.

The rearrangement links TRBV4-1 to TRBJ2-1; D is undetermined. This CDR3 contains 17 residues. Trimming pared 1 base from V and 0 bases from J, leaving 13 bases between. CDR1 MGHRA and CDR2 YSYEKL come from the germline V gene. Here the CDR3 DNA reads TGCGCCAGCAGCCAAGGTCAGGCCCCCAGCTCCTACAATGAGCAGTTCTTC. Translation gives CASSQGQAPSSYNEQFF.

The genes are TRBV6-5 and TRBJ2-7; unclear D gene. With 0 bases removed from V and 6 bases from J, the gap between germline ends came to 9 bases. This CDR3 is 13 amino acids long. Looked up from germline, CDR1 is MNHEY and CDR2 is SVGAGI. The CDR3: CASSYSPSPEQYF. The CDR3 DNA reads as TGTGCCAGCAGTTACTCCCCTTCCCCCGAGCAGTACTTC.

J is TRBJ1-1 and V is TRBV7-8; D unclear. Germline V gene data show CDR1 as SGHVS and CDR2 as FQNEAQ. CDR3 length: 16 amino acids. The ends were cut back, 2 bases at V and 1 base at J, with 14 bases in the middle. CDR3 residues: CASSLSITVPNTEAFF. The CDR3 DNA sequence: TGTGCCAGCAGCTTAAGTATAACAGTGCCGAACACTGAAGCTTTCTTT.

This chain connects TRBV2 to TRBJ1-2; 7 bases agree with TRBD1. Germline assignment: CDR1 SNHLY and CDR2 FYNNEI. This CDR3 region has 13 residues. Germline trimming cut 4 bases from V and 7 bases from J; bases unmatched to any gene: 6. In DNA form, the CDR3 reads TGTGCCAGCAGTGCAGGGGGTGTGGGTGGCTACACCTTC. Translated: CASSAGGVGGYTF.

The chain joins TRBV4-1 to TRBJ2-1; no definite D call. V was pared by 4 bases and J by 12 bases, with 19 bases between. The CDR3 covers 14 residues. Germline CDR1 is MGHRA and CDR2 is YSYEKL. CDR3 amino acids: CASSPATPLRAQFF. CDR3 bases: TGCGCCAGCAGCCCCGCTACCCCGCTCCGGGCGCAGTTCTTC.

In DNA form, the CDR3 reads TGTGCCAGCAGTGAACCCATGTCTGCGGGGTTAAGGGAAGCTTTCTTT. The encoded protein is CASSEPMSAGLREAFF. The chain joins TRBV6-1 to TRBJ1-1; the D is unclear. Per germline, CDR1 MNHNS and CDR2 SASEGT. The germline V and J ends were trimmed by 2 bases and 8 bases, with 21 bases remaining between them. The CDR3 contains 16 residues.

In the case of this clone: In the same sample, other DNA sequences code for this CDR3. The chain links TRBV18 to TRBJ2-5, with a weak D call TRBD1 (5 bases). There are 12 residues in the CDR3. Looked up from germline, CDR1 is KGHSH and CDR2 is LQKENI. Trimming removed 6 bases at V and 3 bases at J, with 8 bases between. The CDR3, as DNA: TGTGCCAGCTCCCTCAGGGAAGAGACCCAGTACTTC. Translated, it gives CASSLREETQYF. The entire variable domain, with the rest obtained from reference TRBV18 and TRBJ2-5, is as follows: NAGVMQNPRHLVRRRGQEARLRCSPMKGHSHVYWYRQLPEEGLKFMVYLQKENIIDESGMPKERFSAEFPKEGPSILRIQQVVRGDSAAYFCASSLREETQYFGPGTRLLVL.

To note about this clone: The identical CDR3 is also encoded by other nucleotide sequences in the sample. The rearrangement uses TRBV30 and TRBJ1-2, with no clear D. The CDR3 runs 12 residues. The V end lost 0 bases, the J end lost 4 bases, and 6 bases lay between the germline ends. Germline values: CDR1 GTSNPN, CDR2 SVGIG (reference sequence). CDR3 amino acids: CAWSVTVYGYTF. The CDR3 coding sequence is TGTGCCTGGAGTGTTACAGTCTATGGCTACACCTTC.

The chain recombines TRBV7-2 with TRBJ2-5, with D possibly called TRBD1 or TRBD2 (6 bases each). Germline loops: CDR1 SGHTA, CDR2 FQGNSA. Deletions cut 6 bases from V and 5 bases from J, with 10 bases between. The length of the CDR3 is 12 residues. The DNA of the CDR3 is TGTGCCAGCAGTGTAGGGGGGGAGACCCAGTACTTC. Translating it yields CASSVGGETQYF.

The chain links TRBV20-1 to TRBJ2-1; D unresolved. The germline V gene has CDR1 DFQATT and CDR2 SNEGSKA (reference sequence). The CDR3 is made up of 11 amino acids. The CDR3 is CSTGSYNEQFF. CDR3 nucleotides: TGCTCTACCGGCTCCTACAATGAGCAGTTCTTC.

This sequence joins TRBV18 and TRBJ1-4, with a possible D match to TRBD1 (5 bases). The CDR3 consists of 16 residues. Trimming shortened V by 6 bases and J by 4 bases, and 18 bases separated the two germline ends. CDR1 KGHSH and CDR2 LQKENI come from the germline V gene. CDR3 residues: CASSQKAAGGNEKLFF. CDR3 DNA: TGTGCCAGCTCTCAAAAAGCGGCGGGGGGTAATGAAAAACTGTTTTTT.

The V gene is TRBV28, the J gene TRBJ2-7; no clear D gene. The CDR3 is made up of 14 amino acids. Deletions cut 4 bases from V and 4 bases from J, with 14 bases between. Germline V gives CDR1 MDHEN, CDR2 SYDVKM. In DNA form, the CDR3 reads TGTGCCAGCAGTTCCCCTCCCCCATTATACGAGCAGTACTTC. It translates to CASSSPPPLYEQYF.

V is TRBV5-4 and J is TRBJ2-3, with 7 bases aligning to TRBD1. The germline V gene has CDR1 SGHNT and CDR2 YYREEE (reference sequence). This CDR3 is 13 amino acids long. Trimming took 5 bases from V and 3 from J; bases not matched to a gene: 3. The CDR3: CASRIQGTDTQYF. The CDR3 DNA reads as TGTGCCAGCAGGATACAGGGGACAGATACGCAGTATTTT.

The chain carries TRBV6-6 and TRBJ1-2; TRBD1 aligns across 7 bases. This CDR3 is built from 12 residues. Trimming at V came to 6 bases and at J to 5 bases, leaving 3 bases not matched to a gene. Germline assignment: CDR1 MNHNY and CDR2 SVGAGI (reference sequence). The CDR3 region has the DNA TGTGCCAGCAGAGGGGGCGGGTATGGCTACACCTTC. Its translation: CASRGGGYGYTF.

This CDR3 is CASSLAGDRATNTGELFF. The CDR3 DNA reads TGCGCCAGCAGCTTGGCCGGGGACAGGGCCACGAACACCGGGGAGCTGTTTTTT. The J gene is TRBJ2-2, the V gene TRBV5-1; 9 bases map to TRBD1. The CDR3 length is 18 residues. Germline CDR1 SGHRS, CDR2 YFSETQ. The J segment lost 0 bases and the V segment lost 0 bases, leaving 6 bases of the junction unmatched.

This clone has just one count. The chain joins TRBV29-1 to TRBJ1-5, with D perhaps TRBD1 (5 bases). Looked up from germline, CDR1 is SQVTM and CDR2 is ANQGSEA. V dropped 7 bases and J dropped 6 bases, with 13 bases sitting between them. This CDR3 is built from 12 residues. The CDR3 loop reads CSAAGSGQPQHF. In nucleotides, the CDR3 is TGCAGCGCTGCAGGGTCTGGTCAGCCCCAGCATTTT. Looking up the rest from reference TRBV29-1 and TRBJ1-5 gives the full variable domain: SAVISQKPSRDICQRGTSLTIQCQVDSQVTMMFWYRQQPGQSLTLIATANQGSEATYESGFVIDKFPISRPNLTFSTLTVSNMSPEDSSIYLCSAAGSGQPQHFGDGTRLSIL.

The DNA for the CDR3 is TGTGCCAGCAGCCGGACCTTGGACAGGGCTTGGGCCGGGGAGCTGTTTTTT. Its translation is CASSRTLDRAWAGELFF. This chain uses TRBV7-8 with TRBJ2-2; 8 positions agree with TRBD1. Germline lookup yields CDR1 SGHVS and CDR2 FQNEAQ. The CDR3 has 17 residues. The ends lost 5 bases at V and 6 bases at J; junction bases unmatched: 14.

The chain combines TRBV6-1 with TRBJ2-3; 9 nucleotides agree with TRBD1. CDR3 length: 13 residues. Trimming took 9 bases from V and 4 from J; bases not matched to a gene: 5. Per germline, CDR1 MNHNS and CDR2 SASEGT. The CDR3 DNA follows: TGTGCCAGTCGGACAGGGGAGCCAGATACGCAGTATTTT. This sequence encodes CASRTGEPDTQYF.

The DNA of the CDR3 is TGTGCCAGCAGTTTATTGAGACGGGGATTAAGGACCTTC. Its translation is CASSLLRRGLRTF. The chain joins TRBV28 to TRBJ1-2, with unresolved D. This CDR3 has 13 amino acids. Trimming stripped 1 base from V and 14 bases from J, with 17 bases between. Germline V gives CDR1 MDHEN, CDR2 SYDVKM.

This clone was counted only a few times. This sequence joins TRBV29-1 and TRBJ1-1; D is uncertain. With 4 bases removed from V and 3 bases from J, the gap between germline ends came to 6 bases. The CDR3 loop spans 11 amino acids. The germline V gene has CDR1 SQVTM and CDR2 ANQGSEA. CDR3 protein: CSVGSYTEAFF. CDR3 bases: TGCAGCGTTGGGTCCTACACTGAAGCTTTCTTT. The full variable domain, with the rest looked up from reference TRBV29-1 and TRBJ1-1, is SAVISQKPSRDICQRGTSLTIQCQVDSQVTMMFWYRQQPGQSLTLIATANQGSEATYESGFVIDKFPISRPNLTFSTLTVSNMSPEDSSIYLCSVGSYTEAFFGQGTRLTVV.